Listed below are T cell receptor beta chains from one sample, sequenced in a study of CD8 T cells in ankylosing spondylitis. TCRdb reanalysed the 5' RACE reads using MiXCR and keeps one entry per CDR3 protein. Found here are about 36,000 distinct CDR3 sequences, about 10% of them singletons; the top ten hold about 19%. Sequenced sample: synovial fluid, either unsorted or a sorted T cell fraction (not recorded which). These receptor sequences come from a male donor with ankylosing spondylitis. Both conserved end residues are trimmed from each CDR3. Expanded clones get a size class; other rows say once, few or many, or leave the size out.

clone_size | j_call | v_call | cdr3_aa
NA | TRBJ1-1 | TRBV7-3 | ASSLGGPTEAF
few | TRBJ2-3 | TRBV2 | ASSVTPSGDTDTQY
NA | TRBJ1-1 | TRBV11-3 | ASSLTGRAF
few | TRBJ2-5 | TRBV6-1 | ASSRGLASGETQY
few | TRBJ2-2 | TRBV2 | ASSVGSGRVGELF
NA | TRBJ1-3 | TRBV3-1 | ASSQGHRSGNTIY
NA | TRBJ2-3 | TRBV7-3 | ASSPTALAFSTDTQY
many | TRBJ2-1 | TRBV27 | ASSLRTFSNEQF
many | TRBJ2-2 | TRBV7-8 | ASSQGAGGNTGELF
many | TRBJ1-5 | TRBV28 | ASSLLYRYNQPQH
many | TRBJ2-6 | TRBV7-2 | ASSFLSGANVLT
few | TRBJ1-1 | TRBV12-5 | ASGLIPTGGNTEAF
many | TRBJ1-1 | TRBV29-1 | SVEDGWQGALNTEAF
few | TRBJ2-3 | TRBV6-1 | ASNRDRGPTDTQY
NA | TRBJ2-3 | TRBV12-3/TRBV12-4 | ASSLYYPERGTDTQY
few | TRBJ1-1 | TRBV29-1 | SVAGGGAEAF
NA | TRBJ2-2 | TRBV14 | ASSQDRSGGPSGELF
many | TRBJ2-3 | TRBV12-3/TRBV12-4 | ASTLQAGASTDTQY
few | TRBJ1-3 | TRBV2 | ASTRDSGNTIY
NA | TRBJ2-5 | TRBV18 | ASSPRQQETQY
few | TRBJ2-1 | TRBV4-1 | ASSQDIGSGSIREQF
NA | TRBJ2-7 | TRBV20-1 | SAISSGSPYEQY
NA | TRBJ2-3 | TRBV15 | ATSRDLTSGATDTQY
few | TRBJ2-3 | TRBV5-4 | ASSLGRYSDTQY
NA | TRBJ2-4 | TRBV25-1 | ASNVPGTNIQY
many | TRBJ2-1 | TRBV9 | ASSPWDRGNNEQF
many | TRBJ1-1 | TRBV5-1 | ASSFRANTEAF
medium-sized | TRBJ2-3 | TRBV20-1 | SARDSSPDTDTQY
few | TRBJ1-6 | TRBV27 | ASSLGGNNSPLH
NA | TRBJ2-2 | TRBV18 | ASSQTGGVGELF
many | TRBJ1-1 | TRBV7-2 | ASSFSSTANTEAF
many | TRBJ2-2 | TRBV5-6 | ASSLRTGARIGELF
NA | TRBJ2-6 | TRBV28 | ASKGQGVSGANVLT
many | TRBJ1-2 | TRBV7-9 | VLGRYT
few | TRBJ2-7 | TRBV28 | ASSSSAPYSEQY
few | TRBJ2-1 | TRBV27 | ASKDSGYNEQF
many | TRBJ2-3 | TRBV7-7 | ASSLGAGGSDTQY
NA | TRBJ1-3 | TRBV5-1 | ASSFSPTDSGNTIY
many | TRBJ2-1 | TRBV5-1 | ASSLRSSQGDEQF
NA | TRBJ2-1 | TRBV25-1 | ASRQTSGRALDEQF
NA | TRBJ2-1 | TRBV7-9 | ARDTSTGYIDEQF
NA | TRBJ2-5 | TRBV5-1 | ASSLYTRGGETQY